The 2 T cell receptor beta chains below come from one sample, sequenced in a study of patients and donors after allogeneic stem cell transplantation. MiXCR was run by TCRdb on the RT-PCR reads, yielding one entry per CDR3 protein. In the table there are fewer than 75,000 distinct CDR3 sequences, about a quarter of which are singletons. Sequencing used blood, either unsorted or a sorted T cell fraction (not recorded which). Receptors originate from a human donor who was either an allogeneic HSCT recipient or a stem cell or donor lymphocyte infusion donor (not recorded which). It is not recorded whose cells these are; they may come from a transplant donor.

The chain employs TRBV5-1 and TRBJ1-2, with TRBD1 as a possible D gene (5 bases). Germline V gene sequence: CDR1 SGHRS, CDR2 YFSETQ. V lost 3 bases and J lost 4, with 13 bases in between. This CDR3 is 14 amino acids long. DNA of the CDR3: TGCGCCAGCAGCTCGGGGACGGCTATCTATGGCTACACCTTC. It yields the protein CASSSGTAIYGYTF.

This clonotype has just a few counts. The chain carries TRBV4-2 and TRBJ1-2; no clear D. V lost 5 bases and J lost 1, with 23 bases in between. The CDR3 spans 18 residues. Germline-derived CDR1 and CDR2 are LGHNA and YNFKEQ. The CDR3 reads CASSTPPGRTSHNYGYTF. The CDR3 nucleotides read TGTGCCAGCAGCACCCCCCCGGGCCGGACGAGTCATAACTATGGCTACACCTTC.